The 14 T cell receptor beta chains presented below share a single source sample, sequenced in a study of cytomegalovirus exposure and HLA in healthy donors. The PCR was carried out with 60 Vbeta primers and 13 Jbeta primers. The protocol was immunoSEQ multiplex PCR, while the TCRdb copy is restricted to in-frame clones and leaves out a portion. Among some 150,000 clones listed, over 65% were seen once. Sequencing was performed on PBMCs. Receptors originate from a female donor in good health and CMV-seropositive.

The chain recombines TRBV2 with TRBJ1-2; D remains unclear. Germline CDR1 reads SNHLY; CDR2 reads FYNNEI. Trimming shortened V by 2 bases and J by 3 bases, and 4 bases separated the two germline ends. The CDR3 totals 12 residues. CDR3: CASSERDYGYTF. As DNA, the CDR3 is TGTGCCAGCAGTGAACGGGACTATGGCTACACCTTC.

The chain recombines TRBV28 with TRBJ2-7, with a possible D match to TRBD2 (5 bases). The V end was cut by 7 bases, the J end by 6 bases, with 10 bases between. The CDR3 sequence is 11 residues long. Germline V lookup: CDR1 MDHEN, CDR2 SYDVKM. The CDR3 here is CASNREPEQYF. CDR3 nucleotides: TGTGCCAGCAATAGGGAGCCCGAGCAGTACTTC.

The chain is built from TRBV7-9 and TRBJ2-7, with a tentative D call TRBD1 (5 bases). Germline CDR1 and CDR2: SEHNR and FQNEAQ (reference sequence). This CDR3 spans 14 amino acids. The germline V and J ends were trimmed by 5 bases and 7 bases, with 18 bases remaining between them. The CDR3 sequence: CASSPTAHAGEQYF. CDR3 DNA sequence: TGTGCCAGCAGCCCAACGGCCCACGCAGGGGAGCAGTACTTC.

The CDR3 sequence is CASRYTSGITTGELFF. Here the CDR3 DNA reads TGTGCCAGCAGATATACTAGCGGGATAACCACCGGGGAGCTGTTTTTT. The chain employs TRBV5-4 and TRBJ2-2; 10 nucleotides align to TRBD2. The CDR3 covers 16 residues. V gave up 5 bases and J gave up 4 bases; unmatched junction bases: 8. The V gene's germline CDR1 is SGHNT and CDR2 YYREEE (reference sequence).

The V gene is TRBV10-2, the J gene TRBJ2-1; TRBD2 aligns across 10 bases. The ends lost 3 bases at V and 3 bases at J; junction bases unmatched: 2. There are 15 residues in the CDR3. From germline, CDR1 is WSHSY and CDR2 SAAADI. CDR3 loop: CASSEWTSGYNEQFF. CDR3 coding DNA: TGCGCCAGCAGTGAATGGACTAGCGGCTACAATGAGCAGTTCTTC.

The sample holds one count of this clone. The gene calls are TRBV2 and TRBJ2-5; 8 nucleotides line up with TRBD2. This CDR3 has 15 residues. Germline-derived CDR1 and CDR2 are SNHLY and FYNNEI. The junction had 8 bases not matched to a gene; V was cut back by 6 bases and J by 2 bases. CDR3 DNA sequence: TGTGCCAGCAGCACAGCGGGGGCGATTCAAGAGACCCAGTACTTC. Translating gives CASSTAGAIQETQYF. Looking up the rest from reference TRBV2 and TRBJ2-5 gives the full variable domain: EPEVTQTPSHQVTQMGQEVILRCVPISNHLYFYWYRQILGQKVEFLVSFYNNEISEKSEIFDDQFSVERPDGSNFTLKIRSTKLEDSAMYFCASSTAGAIQETQYFGPGTRLLVL.

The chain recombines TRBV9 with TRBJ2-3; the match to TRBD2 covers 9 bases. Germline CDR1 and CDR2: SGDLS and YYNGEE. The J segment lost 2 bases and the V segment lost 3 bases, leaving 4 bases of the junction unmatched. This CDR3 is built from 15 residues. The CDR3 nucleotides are TGTGCCAGCAGCGCCAGACTAGCGGTCACAGATACGCAGTATTTT. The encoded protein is CASSARLAVTDTQYF.

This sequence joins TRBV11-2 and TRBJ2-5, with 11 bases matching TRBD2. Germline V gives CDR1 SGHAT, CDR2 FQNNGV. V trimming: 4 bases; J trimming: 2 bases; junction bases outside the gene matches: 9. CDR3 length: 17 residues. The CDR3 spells CASSSDQGTSGQETQYF. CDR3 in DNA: TGTGCCAGCAGCTCAGACCAGGGGACTAGCGGACAAGAGACCCAGTACTTC.

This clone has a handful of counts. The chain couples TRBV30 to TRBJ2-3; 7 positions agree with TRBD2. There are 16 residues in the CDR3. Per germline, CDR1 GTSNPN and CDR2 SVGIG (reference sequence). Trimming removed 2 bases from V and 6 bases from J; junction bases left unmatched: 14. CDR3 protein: CAWSPLTSASLDTQYF. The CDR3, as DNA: TGTGCCTGGAGTCCACTCACTAGCGCGAGTTTGGATACGCAGTATTTT.

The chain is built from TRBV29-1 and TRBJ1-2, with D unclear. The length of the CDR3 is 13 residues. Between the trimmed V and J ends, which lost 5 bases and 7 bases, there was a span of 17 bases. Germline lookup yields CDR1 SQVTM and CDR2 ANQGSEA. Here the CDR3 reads CSVPQGPWAGYTF. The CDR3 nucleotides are TGCAGCGTTCCCCAAGGCCCCTGGGCTGGCTACACCTTC.

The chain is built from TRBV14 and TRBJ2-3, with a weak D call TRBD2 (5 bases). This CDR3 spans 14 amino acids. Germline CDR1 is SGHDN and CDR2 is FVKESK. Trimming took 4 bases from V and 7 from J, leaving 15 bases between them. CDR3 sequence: CASSRTSNFYTQYF. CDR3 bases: TGTGCCAGCAGCCGGACTTCGAATTTTTATACGCAGTATTTT. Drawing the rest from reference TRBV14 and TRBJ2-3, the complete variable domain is EAGVTQFPSHSVIEKGQTVTLRCDPISGHDNLYWYRRVMGKEIKFLLHFVKESKQDESGMPNNRFLAERTGGTYSTLKVQPAELEDSGVYFCASSRTSNFYTQYFGPGTRLTVL.

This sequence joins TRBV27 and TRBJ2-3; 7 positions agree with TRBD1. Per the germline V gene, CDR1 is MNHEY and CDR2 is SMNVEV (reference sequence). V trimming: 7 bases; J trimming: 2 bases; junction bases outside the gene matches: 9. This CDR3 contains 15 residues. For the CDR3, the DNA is TGTGCCAGCATCGACAGGGAAAGTAACACAGATACGCAGTATTTT. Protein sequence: CASIDRESNTDTQYF.

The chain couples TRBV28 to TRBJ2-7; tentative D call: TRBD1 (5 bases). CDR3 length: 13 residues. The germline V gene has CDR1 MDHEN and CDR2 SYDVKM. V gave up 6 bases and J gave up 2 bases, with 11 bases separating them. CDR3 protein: CASRDQGTYEQYF. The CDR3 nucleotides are TGTGCCAGCAGGGACCAGGGAACCTACGAGCAGTACTTC. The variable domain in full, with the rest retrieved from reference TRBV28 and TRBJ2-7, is DVKVTQSSRYLVKRTGEKVFLECVQDMDHENMFWYRQDPGLGLRLIYFSYDVKMKEKGDIPEGYSVSREKKERFSLILESASTNQTSMYLCASRDQGTYEQYFGPGTRLTVT.

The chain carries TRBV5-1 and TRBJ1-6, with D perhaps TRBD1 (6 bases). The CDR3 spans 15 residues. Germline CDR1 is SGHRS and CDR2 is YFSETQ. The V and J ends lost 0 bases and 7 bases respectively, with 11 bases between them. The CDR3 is CASSLGQGSNSPLHF. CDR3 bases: TGCGCCAGCAGCTTGGGGCAGGGGTCGAATTCACCCCTCCACTTT.